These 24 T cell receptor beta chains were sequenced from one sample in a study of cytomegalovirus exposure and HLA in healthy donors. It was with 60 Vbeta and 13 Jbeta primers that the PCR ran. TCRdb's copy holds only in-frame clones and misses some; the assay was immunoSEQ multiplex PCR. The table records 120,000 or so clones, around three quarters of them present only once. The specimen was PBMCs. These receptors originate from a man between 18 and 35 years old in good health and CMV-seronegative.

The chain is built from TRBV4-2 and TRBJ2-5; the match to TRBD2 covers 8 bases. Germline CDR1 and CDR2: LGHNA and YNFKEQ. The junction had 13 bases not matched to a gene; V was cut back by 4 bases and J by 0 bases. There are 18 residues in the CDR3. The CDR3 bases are TGTGCCAGCAGCCCGTTCTGGGCTGAGGGACTAGACCAAGAGACCCAGTACTTC. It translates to CASSPFWAEGLDQETQYF.

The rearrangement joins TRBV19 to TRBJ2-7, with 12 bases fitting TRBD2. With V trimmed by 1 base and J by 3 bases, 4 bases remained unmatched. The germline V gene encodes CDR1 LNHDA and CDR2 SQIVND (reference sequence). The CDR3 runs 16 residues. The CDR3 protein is CASSIVLAGGGYEQYF. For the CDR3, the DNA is TGTGCCAGTAGTATAGTACTAGCGGGAGGCGGCTACGAGCAGTACTTC.

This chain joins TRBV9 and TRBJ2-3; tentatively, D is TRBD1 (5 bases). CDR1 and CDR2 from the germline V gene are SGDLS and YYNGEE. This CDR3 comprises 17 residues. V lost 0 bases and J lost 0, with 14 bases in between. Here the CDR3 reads CASSVGAGLLSTDTQYF. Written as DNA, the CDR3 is TGTGCCAGCAGCGTAGGGGCAGGGCTGTTGAGCACAGATACGCAGTATTTT.

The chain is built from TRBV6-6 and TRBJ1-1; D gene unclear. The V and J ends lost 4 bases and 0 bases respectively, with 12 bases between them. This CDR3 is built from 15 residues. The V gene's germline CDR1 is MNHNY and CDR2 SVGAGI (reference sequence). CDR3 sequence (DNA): TGTGCCAGCAGTTGGGAGTTGGGGATGAACACTGAAGCTTTCTTT. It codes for CASSWELGMNTEAFF.

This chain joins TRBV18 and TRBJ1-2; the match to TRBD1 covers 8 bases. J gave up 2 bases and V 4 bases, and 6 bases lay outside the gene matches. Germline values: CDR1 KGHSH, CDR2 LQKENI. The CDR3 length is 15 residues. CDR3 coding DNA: TGTGCCAGCTCACAGGGCGACAGGGGCAACTATGGCTACACCTTC. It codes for CASSQGDRGNYGYTF.

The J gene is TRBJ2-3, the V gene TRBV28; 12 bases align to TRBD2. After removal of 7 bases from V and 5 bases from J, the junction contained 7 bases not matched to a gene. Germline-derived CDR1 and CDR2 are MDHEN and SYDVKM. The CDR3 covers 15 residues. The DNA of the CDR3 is TGTGCCAGCACCCCTAGCGGGAGGGCCTTAGATACGCAGTATTTT. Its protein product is CASTPSGRALDTQYF. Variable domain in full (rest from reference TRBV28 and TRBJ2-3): DVKVTQSSRYLVKRTGEKVFLECVQDMDHENMFWYRQDPGLGLRLIYFSYDVKMKEKGDIPEGYSVSREKKERFSLILESASTNQTSMYLCASTPSGRALDTQYFGPGTRLTVL.

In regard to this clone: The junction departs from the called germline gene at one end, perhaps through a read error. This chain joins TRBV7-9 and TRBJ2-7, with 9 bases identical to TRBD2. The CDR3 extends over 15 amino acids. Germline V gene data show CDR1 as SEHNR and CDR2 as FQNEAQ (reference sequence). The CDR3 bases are TGTTCCAGCAGCTTAGCTAGCGGGGCTTTCTACGAGCAGTACTTC. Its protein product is CSSSLASGAFYEQYF.

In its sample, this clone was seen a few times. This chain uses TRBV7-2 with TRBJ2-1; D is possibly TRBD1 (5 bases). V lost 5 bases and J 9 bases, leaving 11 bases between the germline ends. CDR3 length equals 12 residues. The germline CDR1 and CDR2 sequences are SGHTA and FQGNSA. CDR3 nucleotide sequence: TGTGCCAGCAGCCAAAGAAGGGGTGAGCAGTTCTTC. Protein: CASSQRRGEQFF.

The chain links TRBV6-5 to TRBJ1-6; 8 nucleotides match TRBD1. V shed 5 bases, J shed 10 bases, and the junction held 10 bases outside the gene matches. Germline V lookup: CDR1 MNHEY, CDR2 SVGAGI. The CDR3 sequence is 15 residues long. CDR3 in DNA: TGTGCCAGCAGTGGCCGGGACAGGATCGGGTCACCCCTCCACTTT. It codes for CASSGRDRIGSPLHF.

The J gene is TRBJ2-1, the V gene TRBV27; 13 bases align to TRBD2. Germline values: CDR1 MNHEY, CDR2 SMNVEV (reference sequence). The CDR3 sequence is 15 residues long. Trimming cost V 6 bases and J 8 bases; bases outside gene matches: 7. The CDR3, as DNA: TGTGCCAGCAGACGCAGGACTAGCGGGAGCGATGAGCAGTTCTTC. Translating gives CASRRRTSGSDEQFF.

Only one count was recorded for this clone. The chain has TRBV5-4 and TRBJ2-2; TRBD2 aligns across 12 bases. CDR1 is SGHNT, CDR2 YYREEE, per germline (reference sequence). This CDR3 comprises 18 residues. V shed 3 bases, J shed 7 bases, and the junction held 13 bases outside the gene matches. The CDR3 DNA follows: TGTGCCAGCAGCTCCCGGCGGCTAGCGGGAGGGCTGGGCGGGGAGCTGTTTTTT. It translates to CASSSRRLAGGLGGELFF.

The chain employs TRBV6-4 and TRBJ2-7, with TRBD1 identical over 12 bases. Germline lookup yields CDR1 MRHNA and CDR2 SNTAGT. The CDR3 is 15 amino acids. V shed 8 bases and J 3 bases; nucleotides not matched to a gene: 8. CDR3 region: CASPGTGGSIYEQYF. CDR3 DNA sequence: TGTGCCAGCCCCGGGACAGGGGGCAGCATCTACGAGCAGTACTTC.

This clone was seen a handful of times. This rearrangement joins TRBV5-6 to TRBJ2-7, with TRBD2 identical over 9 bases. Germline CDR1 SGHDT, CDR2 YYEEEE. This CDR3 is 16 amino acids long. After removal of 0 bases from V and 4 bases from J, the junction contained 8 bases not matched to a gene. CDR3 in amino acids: CASSLGRAGGGYEQYF. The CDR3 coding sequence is TGTGCCAGCAGCTTGGGGCGAGCGGGGGGTGGGTACGAGCAGTACTTC.

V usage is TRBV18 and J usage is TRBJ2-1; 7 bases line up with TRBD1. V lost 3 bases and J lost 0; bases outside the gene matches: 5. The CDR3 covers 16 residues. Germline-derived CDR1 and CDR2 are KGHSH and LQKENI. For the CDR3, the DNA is TGTGCCAGCTCACCCAGGGGACAGAGCTCCTACAATGAGCAGTTCTTC. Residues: CASSPRGQSSYNEQFF. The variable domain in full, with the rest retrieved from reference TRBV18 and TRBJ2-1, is NAGVMQNPRHLVRRRGQEARLRCSPMKGHSHVYWYRQLPEEGLKFMVYLQKENIIDESGMPKERFSAEFPKEGPSILRIQQVVRGDSAAYFCASSPRGQSSYNEQFFGPGTRLTVL.

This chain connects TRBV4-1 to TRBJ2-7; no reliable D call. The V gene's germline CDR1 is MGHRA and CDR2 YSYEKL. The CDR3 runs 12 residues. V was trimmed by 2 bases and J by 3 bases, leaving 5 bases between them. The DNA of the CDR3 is TGCGCCAGCAGCCAACCCAACTACGAGCAGTACGTC. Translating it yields CASSQPNYEQYV.

CDR3 nucleotides: TGTGCCAGCAGCCTCACCTTGGGACAGCACTATGGCTACACCTTC. Protein sequence: CASSLTLGQHYGYTF. J is TRBJ1-2 and V is TRBV6-5; TRBD1 aligns across 7 bases. CDR1 is MNHEY, CDR2 SVGAGI, per germline. This CDR3 contains 15 residues. Unmatched junction bases numbered 10, after V lost 6 bases and J lost 3 bases.

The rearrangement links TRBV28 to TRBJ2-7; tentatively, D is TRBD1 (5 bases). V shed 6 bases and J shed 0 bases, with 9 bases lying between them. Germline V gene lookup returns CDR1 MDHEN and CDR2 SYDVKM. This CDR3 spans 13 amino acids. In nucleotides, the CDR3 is TGTGCCAGCAGCCAAGACAGCTCCTACGAGCAGTACTTC. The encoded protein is CASSQDSSYEQYF.

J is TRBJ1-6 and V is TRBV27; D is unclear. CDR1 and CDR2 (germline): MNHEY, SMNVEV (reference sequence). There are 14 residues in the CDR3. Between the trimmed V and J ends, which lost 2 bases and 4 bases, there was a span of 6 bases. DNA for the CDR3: TGTGCCAGCAGTTTAGGCTGGTATAATTCACCCCTCCACTTT. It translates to CASSLGWYNSPLHF.

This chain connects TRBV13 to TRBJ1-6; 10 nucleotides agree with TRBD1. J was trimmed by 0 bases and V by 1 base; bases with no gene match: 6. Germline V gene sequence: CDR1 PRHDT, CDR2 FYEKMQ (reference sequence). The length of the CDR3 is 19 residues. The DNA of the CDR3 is TGTGCCAGCAGCTTAGTGGGGACAGGGGCAAGCTCCTATAATTCACCCCTCCACTTT. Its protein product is CASSLVGTGASSYNSPLHF.

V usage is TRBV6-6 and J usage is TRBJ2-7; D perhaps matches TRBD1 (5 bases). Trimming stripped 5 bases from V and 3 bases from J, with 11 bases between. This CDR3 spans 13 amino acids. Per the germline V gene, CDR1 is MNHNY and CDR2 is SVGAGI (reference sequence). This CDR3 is CASSRTPGYEQYV. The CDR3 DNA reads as TGTGCCAGCAGTAGGACACCAGGCTACGAGCAGTACGTC.

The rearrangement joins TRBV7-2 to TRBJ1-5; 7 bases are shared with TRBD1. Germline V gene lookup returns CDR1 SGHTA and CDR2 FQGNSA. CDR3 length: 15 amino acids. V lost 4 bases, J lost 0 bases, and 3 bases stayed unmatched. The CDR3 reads CASSSRTGSNQPQHF. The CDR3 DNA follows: TGTGCCAGCAGCTCCCGGACAGGTAGCAATCAGCCCCAGCATTTT.

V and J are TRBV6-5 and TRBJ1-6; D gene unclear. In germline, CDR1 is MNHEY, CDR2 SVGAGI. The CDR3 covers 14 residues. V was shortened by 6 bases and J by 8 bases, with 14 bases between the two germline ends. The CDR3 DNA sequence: TGTGCCAGCAGACTCGCACTGGTAGATTCACCCCTCCACTTT. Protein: CASRLALVDSPLHF.

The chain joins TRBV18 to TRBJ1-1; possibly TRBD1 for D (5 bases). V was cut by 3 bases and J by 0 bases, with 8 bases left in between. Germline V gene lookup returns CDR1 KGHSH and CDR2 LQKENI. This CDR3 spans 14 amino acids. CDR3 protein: CASSPTDLNTEAFF. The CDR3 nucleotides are TGTGCCAGCTCACCGACAGATCTGAACACTGAAGCTTTCTTT.

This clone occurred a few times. The CDR3 nucleotides read TGCGCCAGCAGCCCGCGAGGGGTCGGACAGGGGGATTCACCCCTCCACTTT. This codes for CASSPRGVGQGDSPLHF. V gene TRBV5-1 combines with J gene TRBJ1-6, with 10 positions matching TRBD1. Losses at the gene ends were 4 bases for V and 8 bases for J; bases not matched to a gene: 12. CDR1 is SGHRS, CDR2 YFSETQ, per germline. The CDR3 has 17 amino acids. The whole variable domain, remainder taken from reference TRBV5-1 and TRBJ1-6, is KAGVTQTPRYLIKTRGQQVTLSCSPISGHRSVSWYQQTPGQGLQFLFEYFSETQRNKGNFPGRFSGRQFSNSRSEMNVSTLELGDSALYLCASSPRGVGQGDSPLHFGNGTRLTVT.